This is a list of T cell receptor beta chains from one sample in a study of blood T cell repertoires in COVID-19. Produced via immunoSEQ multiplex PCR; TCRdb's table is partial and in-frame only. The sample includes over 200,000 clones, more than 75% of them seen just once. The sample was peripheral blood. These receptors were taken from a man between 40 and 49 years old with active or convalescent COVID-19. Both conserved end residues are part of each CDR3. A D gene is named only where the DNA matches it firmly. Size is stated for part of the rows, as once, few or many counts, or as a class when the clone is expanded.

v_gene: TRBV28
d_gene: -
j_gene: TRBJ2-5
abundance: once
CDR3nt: TGTGCCAGTTTGACAGTAGCCCAAGAGACCCAGTACTTC
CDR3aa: CASLTVAQETQYF

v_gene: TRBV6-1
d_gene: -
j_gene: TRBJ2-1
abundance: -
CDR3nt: TGTGCCAGCAGTGAAGCGTCACAGGTCCCTCCCAATGAGCAGTTCTTC
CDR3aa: CASSEASQVPPNEQFF

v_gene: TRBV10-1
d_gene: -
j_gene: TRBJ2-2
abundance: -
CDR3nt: TGCGCCAGCAGTGAATGGCAGGCGAACACCGGGGAGCTGTTTTTT
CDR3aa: CASSEWQANTGELFF

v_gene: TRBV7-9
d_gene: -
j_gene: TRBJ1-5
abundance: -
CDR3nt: TGTGCCAGCAGCCGCGGACAGAGCAATCAGCCCCAGCATTTT
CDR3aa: CASSRGQSNQPQHF

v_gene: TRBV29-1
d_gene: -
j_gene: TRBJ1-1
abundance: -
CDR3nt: TGCAGCGTTGGGGGCGTGATGAACACTGAAGCTTTCTTT
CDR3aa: CSVGGVMNTEAFF

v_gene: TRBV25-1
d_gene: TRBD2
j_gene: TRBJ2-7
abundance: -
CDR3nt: TGTGCCAGCTTCAGCGGGGGCTACGAGCAGTACTTC
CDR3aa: CASFSGGYEQYF

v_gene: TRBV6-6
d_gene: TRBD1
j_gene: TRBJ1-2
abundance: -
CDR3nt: TGTGCCAGCAGTCACGGGACAGGTGGGGACTATGGCTACACCTTC
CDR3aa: CASSHGTGGDYGYTF

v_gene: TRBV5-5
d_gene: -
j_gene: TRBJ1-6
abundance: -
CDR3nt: TGTGCCAGCAGCTTGCAGGCATCGGCCGATTCACCCCTCCACTTT
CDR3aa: CASSLQASADSPLHF

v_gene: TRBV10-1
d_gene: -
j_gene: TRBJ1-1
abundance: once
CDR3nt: TGCGCCAGCAGTACCCGGGACAATGAAGCTTTCTTT
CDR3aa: CASSTRDNEAFF

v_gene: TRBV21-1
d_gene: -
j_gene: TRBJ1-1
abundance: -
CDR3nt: TGTGCCAGCAGCAAAAAGTGGTGGACAGACCCAGGGAACACTGAAGCTTTCTTT
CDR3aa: CASSKKWWTDPGNTEAFF

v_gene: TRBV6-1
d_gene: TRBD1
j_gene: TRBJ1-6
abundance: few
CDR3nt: TGTGCCAGCAGTGAAATTCGTAACAGGGGGCCTTCACCCCTCCACTTT
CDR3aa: CASSEIRNRGPSPLHF

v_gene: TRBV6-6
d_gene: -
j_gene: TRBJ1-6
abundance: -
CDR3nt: TGTGCCAGCAGTCCGCGTCCCGGGTCACCCCTCCACTTT
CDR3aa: CASSPRPGSPLHF

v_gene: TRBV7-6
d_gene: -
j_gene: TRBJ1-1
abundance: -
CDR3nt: TGTGCCAGCAGCGCGACTATCCACACTGAAGCTTTCTTT
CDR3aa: CASSATIHTEAFF

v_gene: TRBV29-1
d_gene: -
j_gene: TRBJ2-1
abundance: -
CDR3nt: TGCAGCGTTGTCTCGGTTCATGAGCAGTTCTTC
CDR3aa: CSVVSVHEQFF

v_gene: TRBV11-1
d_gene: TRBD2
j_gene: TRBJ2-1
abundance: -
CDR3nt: TGTGCCAGCAGCTCATCCGGGACTAGCGGGAGGGAGGAGCAGTTCTTC
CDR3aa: CASSSSGTSGREEQFF

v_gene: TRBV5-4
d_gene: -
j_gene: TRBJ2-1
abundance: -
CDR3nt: TGTGCCAGCGACTACCCGACGGGGGAGCAGTTCTTC
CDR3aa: CASDYPTGEQFF

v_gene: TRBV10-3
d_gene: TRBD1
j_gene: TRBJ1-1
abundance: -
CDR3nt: TGTGCCATCGGGGAGACAGGGCGGAACACTGAAGCTTTCTTT
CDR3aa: CAIGETGRNTEAFF

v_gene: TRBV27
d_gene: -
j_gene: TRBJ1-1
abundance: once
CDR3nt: TGTGCCAGCAGCCATCCCTGGACTAACACTGAAGCTTTCTTT
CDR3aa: CASSHPWTNTEAFF

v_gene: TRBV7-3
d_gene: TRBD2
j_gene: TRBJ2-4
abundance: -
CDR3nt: TGTGCCAGCAGCTTACTAGCGGGGGTAGCCAAAAACATTCAGTACTTC
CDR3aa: CASSLLAGVAKNIQYF

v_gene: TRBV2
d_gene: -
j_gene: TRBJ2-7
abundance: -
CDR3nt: TGTGCCAGCAGTGACGGGCAGGGTTTAAGGGAGCAGTACTTC
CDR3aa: CASSDGQGLREQYF

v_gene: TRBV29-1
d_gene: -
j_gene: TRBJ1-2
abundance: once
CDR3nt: TGCAGCGTTGAAGCCCTCAACTATGGCTACACCTTC
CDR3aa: CSVEALNYGYTF

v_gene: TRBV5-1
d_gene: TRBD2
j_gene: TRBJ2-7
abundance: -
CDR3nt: TGCGCCAGCAGCCGCTTAGAGGGCGGGAGTTCTTCCGAGCAGTACTTC
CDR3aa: CASSRLEGGSSSEQYF

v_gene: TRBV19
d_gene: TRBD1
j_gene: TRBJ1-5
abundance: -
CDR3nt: TGTGCCAGTAGTCCGGGACAGGGAAGAGTCGATCAGCCCCAGCATTTT
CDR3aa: CASSPGQGRVDQPQHF

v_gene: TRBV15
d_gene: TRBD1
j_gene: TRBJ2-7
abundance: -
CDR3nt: TGTGCCACCAGCAGAGGCCTCGGACAGGGGGCCTACGAGCAGTACTTC
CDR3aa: CATSRGLGQGAYEQYF

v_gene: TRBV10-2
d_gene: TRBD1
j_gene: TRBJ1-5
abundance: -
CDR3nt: TGCGCCAGCAGCCGCGGACAGGGGAGTGTGGACAATCAGCCCCAGCATTTT
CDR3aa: CASSRGQGSVDNQPQHF

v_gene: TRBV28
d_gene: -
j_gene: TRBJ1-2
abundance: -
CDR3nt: TGTGCCAGCAGTTTACTAGGAGGCTACACCTTC
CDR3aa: CASSLLGGYTF

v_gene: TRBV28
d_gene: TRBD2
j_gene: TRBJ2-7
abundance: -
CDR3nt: TGTGCCAGCACCATTAGCGGGGGGGCCTACGAGCAGTACTTC
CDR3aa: CASTISGGAYEQYF

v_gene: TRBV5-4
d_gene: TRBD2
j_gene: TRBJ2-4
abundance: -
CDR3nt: TGTGCCAGCAACCCCGGGGAGGGTAACAAAAACATTCAGTACTTC
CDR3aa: CASNPGEGNKNIQYF

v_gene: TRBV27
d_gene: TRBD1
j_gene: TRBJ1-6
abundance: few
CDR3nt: TGTGCCAGCAGCGACAGGGCGGGGAATTCACCCCTCCACTTT
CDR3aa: CASSDRAGNSPLHF

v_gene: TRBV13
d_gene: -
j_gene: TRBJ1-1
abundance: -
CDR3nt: TGTGCCAGCAGCTTAGTAGCTGAAGCTTTCTTT
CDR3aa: CASSLVAEAFF

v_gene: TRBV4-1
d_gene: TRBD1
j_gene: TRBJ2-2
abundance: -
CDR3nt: TGCGCCAGCAGCCAGGAGGGACAGGGAACCGGGGAGCTGTTTTTT
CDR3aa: CASSQEGQGTGELFF

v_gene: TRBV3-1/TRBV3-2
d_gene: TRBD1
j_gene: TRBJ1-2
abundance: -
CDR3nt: TGTGCCAGCAGCCAAGTACAGGGGGCACATGGCTACACCTTC
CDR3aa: CASSQVQGAHGYTF

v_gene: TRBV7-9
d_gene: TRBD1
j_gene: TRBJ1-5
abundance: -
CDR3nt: TGTGCCAGCAGCCCTGGGACAGGGAATCAGCCCCAGCATTTT
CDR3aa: CASSPGTGNQPQHF

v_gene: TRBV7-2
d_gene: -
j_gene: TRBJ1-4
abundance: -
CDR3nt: TGTGCCAGCAGCTTCGGGCGGGCTAATGAAAAACTGTTTTTT
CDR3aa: CASSFGRANEKLFF

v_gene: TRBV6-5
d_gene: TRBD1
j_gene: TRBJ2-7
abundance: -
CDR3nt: TGTGCCAGCAGTTACTCACAGGGGGGCCAGCGCGAGCAGTACTTC
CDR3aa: CASSYSQGGQREQYF

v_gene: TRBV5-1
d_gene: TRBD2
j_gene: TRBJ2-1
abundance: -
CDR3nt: TGCGCCAGCAGCTTCACGCGGGAGGGCCCCCATGAGCAGTTCTTC
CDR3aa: CASSFTREGPHEQFF

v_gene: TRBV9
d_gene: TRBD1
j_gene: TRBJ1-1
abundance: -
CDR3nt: TGTGCCAGCAGCGCCTCACAGGGGTCGAACACTGAAGCTTTCTTT
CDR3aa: CASSASQGSNTEAFF

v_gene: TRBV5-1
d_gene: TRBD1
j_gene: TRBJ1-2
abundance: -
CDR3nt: TGCGCCAGCAGCTTGGCAGGGGGCGTCTATGGCTACACCTTC
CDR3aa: CASSLAGGVYGYTF

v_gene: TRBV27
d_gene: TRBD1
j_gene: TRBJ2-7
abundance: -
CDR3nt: TGTGCCAGCAGTTCACCCTGGGACAGGGGGCGGAACGAGCAGTACTTC
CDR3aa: CASSSPWDRGRNEQYF

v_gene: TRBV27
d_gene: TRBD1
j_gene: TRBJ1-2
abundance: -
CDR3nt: TGTGCCAGCAGTTTCCCAGGGGGCTATGGCTACACCTTC
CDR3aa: CASSFPGGYGYTF

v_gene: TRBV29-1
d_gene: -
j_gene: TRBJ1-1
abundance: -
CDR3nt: TGCAGCGGGACTCGGTGGAACACTGAAGCTTTCTTT
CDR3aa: CSGTRWNTEAFF

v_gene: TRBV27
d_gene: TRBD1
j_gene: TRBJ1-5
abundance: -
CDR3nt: TGTGCCAGCAGTTCCCGGACAGGCCTAAATAGCAATCAGCCCCAGCATTTT
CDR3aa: CASSSRTGLNSNQPQHF

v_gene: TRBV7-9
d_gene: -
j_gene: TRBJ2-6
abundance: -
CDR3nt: TGTGCCAGCAGCTCCAGGGGAGCTGGGGCCAACGTCCTGACTTTC
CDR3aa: CASSSRGAGANVLTF